This record concerns one T cell receptor (beta chain) sequence. Its specificity is unknown. The V gene's germline CDR1 is SNHLY and CDR2 FYNNEI. V dropped 4 bases and J dropped 0 bases, with 10 bases sitting between them. The CDR3 runs to 14 residues. RNA was isolated and reverse transcribed to cDNA, the sequencing template. Here immunoSEQ multiplex PCR was the method, and the copy in TCRdb shows in-frame clones only, minus some. The table records about 210,000 clones, more than 30% of them present only once. The data are from a study of CD8+ T cells in alopecia areata. The overall study: Dosing spanned 6 to 18 months on tofacitinib, then 6 months off drug.

Study outcomes and limitations: Clarity of TCR sharing across patients fell short of that in mice, possibly HLA-related.

Regarding treatment: oral pan-JAK inhibitor, 5-10 mg twice daily. Individuals with alopecia areata gave both lesional scalp punch biopsies and peripheral blood for collection. Sorted out of PBMCs were CD4+ T cells and CD8+ T cells. The sequence was obtained from a human donor with alopecia areata. This sample comprised CD4+ T cells sorted from blood, obtained between weeks 30 and 35, from a patient treated with tofacitinib. The rearrangement uses TRBV2 and TRBJ2-7; D might be TRBD1 or TRBD2, each matching 5 bases. CDR3 bases: TGTGCCAGCAGTGTATCGAGGGGCTCCTACGAGCAGTACTTC. It encodes CASSVSRGSYEQYF. Drawing the rest from reference TRBV2 and TRBJ2-7, the complete variable domain is EPEVTQTPSHQVTQMGQEVILRCVPISNHLYFYWYRQILGQKVEFLVSFYNNEISEKSEIFDDQFSVERPDGSNFTLKIRSTKLEDSAMYFCASSVSRGSYEQYFGPGTRLTVT.